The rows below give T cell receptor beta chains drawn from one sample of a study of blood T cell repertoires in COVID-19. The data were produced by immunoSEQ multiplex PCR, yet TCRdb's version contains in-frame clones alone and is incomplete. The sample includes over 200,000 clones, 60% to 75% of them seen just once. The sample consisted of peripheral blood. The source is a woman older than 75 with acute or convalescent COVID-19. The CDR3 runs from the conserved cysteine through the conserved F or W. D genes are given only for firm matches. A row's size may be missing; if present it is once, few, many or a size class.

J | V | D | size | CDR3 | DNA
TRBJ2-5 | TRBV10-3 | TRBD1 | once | CAIRGDRKETQYF | TGTGCCATCAGGGGGGACAGAAAAGAGACCCAGTACTTC
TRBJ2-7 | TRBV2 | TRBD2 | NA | CASSLHGASGTYEQYF | TGTGCCAGCAGTCTGCATGGGGCTAGCGGGACTTACGAGCAGTACTTC
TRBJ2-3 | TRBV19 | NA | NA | CASSIVGTPSTDTQYF | TGTGCCAGTAGTATAGTTGGGACACCTAGCACAGATACGCAGTATTTT
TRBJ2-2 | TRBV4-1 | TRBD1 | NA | CASSRGQGDGELFF | TGCGCCAGCAGCCGGGGTCAGGGGGACGGGGAGCTGTTTTTT
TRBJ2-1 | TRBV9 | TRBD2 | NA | CASSLSAGWSEQFF | TGTGCCAGCAGCCTCTCAGCGGGGTGGAGTGAGCAGTTCTTC
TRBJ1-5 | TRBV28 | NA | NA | CASSSLSYQPQHF | TGTGCCAGCAGTTCCTTGAGCTATCAGCCCCAGCATTTT
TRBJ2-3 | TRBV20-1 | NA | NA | CSGSLGDTQYF | TGCAGTGGCAGCCTAGGAGATACGCAGTATTTT
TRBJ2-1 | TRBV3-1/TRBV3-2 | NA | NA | CASSHSESKFNEQFF | TGTGCCAGCAGCCACTCAGAAAGTAAGTTTAATGAGCAGTTCTTC
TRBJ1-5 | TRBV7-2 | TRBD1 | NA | CASRSTGVYQPQHF | TGTGCCAGCAGGTCCACAGGGGTCTATCAGCCCCAGCATTTT
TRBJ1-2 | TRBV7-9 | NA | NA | CASSLDPGRGYGYTF | TGTGCCAGCAGCTTAGACCCCGGCCGGGGCTATGGCTACACCTTC
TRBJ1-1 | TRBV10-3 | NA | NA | CAISGPTGQNTEAFF | TGTGCCATCAGTGGCCCCACTGGGCAAAACACTGAAGCTTTCTTT
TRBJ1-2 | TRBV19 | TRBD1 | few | CASTAGGYGYTF | TGTGCCAGTACCGCAGGGGGGTATGGCTACACCTTC
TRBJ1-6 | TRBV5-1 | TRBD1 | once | CASRDTGGISPLHF | TGCGCCAGCAGGGACACAGGGGGTATTTCACCCCTCCACTTT
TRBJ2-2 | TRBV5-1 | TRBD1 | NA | CASSPGQQLTGELFF | TGCGCCAGCAGCCCGGGACAGCAGCTCACCGGGGAGCTGTTTTTT
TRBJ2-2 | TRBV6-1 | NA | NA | CASSEASPRDFAGELFF | TGTGCCAGCAGTGAAGCTTCCCCCAGGGACTTCGCCGGGGAGCTGTTTTTT
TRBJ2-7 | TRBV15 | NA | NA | CATSREVSYEQYF | TGTGCCACCAGCAGAGAAGTCAGCTACGAGCAGTACTTC
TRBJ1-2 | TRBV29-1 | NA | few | CSVGTAISNYGYTF | TGCAGCGTTGGGACAGCCATTTCTAACTATGGCTACACCTTC
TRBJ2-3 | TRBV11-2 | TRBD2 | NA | CASSLELAGTDTQYF | TGTGCCAGCAGCTTAGAACTAGCGGGCACAGATACGCAGTATTTT
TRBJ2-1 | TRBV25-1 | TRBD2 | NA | CASSGGLAGHNEQFF | TGTGCCAGCAGTGGGGGACTAGCGGGACACAATGAGCAGTTCTTC
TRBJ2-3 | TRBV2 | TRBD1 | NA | CASSPRTGGGTDTQYF | TGTGCCAGCAGTCCCCGGACAGGAGGAGGCACAGATACGCAGTATTTT
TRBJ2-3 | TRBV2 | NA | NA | CASRTQGNTQYF | TGTGCCAGCAGAACCCAGGGTAATACGCAGTATTTT
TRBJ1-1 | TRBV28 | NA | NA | CASSLYRGRRTEAFF | TGTGCCAGCAGTTTATACCGGGGGAGGAGGACTGAAGCTTTCTTT
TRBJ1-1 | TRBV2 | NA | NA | CASRGDSEAFF | TGTGCCAGCAGGGGCGACAGTGAAGCTTTCTTT
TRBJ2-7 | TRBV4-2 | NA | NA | CASSQDSGRGEQYF | TGTGCCAGCAGCCAAGATTCTGGTCGGGGCGAGCAGTACTTC
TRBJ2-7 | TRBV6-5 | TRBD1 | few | CASRGQGSSYEQYF | TGTGCCAGCAGGGGACAGGGGAGCTCCTACGAGCAGTACTTC
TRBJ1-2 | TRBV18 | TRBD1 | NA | CASSQGDRSGYTF | TGTGCCAGCTCACAAGGGGACAGAAGTGGCTACACCTTC
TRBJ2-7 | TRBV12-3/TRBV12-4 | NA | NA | CASSLAISGGQNF | TGTGCCAGCAGTTTAGCTATAAGCGGGGGACAGAACTTC
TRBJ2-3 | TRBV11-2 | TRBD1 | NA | CASSLRTGWPDTQYF | TGTGCCAGCAGTCTGCGGACAGGGTGGCCGGATACGCAGTATTTT
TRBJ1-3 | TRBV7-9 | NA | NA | CASSPRTGNTIYF | TGTGCCAGCAGCCCCAGGACTGGAAACACCATATATTTT
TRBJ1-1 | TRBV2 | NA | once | CASREADEAFF | TGTGCCAGCAGAGAGGCGGATGAAGCTTTCTTT
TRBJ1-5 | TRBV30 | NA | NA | CAWSVAEPQHF | TGTGCCTGGAGTGTAGCTGAGCCCCAGCATTTT
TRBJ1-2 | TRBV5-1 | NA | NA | CASSQEGIGYGYTF | TGCGCCAGCAGCCAGGAGGGGATCGGCTATGGCTACACCTTC
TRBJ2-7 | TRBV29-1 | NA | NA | CSVPGTYEQYF | TGCAGCGTTCCGGGGACCTACGAGCAGTACTTC
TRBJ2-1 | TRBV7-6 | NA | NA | CASSRNYGGDGEQFF | TGTGCCAGCAGCCGTAATTACGGCGGGGATGGAGAGCAGTTCTTC
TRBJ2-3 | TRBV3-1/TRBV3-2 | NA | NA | CASSQDRMAGGRTDTQYF | TGTGCCAGCAGCCAAGATCGAATGGCAGGAGGGAGGACAGATACGCAGTATTTT
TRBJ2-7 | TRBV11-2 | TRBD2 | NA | CASSFAAGGTYEQYF | TGTGCCAGCAGCTTTGCAGCGGGGGGGACGTACGAGCAGTACTTC
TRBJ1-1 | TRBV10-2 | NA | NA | CASSEFLTGEAFF | TGCGCCAGCAGTGAGTTCCTAACTGGTGAAGCTTTCTTT
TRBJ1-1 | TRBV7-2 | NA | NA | CASSLSQGSEAFF | TGTGCCAGCAGCTTATCCCAGGGTTCTGAAGCTTTCTTT